This entry concerns a single TCR beta chain. The CDR3 contains 14 residues. V lost 0 bases to trimming and J lost 7 bases, with 10 bases between them. Germline V gives CDR1 MDHEN, CDR2 SYDVKM. The sample comes from a study of technical replicates of blood from a handful of donors. Using immunoSEQ multiplex PCR, the repertoire was profiled, and TCRdb retains in-frame clones only, with some absent. The profile shows 91,000 or so clones, about 95% of them singletons. This TCR was sampled from a human donor in good health. Specimen: T cells isolated from PBMCs. The rearrangement joins TRBV28 to TRBJ1-5, with D perhaps TRBD1 (5 bases). This CDR3 is CASSLWAGKQPQHF. CDR3 sequence (DNA): TGTGCCAGCAGTTTATGGGCAGGGAAGCAGCCCCAGCATTTT.